This T cell receptor beta chain was identified in a study of regulatory and conventional T cells in RAG deficiency. In the case of this clone: Its matching antigen is unknown.

This CDR3 is 16 amino acids long. With V trimmed by 3 bases and J by 4 bases, 11 bases remained unmatched. Germline V gene sequence: CDR1 SGHVS, CDR2 FQNEAQ. The sorted regulatory T cells were CD4+, CD25-high and CD127-low, with genomic DNA sequenced. Study outcomes and limitations: Patient subsets had shorter CDR3s; Omenn Treg-Tconv overlap exceeded 75%. Omenn CD25-high CD127-low cells may be activated cells, not true Tregs. Other subsets showed approximately 9.6-fold reductions, but Treg unique TCR beta sequences fell about 92-fold in these patients.

TCRdb's table, derived via immunoSEQ multiplex PCR, lists solely in-frame clones and lacks some. The table shows under 20,000 clones, with about nine tenths occurring only once. This same sample was also taken into another study, of regulatory T cells. That work contributes: The PCR used 52 TRBV and 13 TRBJ primers. In patients, unique TRB V-J pairs were restricted and V/J usage skewed, especially in Tregs.

The sample consisted of Tregs sorted from blood. The TCR sequence derives from a human donor in good health. The chain is built from TRBV7-8 and TRBJ2-7; 8 bases fit TRBD2. CDR3 loop: CASSLFPGTSRYEQYF. In DNA, the CDR3 is TGTGCCAGCAGCTTGTTCCCCGGGACTAGTAGGTACGAGCAGTACTTC.